One sample yielded the 4 T cell receptor beta chains listed below, sequenced in a study of PD-1 blockade in mismatch repair-deficient tumors. Sequencing was performed with immunoSEQ multiplex PCR; in TCRdb, only in-frame clones are kept and a portion is missing. The sample includes 30,000 to 40,000 clones, roughly 85% of them seen just once. The sample consisted of peripheral blood, taken 76 weeks after starting pembrolizumab. Every receptor here comes from an adult with mismatch repair-deficient cancer.

The chain joins TRBV7-3 to TRBJ2-2; D gene ambiguous. There are 13 residues in the CDR3. Trimming cost V 5 bases and J 2 bases, with 6 bases left between them. Per germline, CDR1 SGHTA and CDR2 FQGTGA. CDR3 region: CASSDRNTGELFF. The DNA for the CDR3 is TGTGCCAGCAGCGATCGAAACACCGGGGAGCTGTTTTTT.

With regard to this clone: Other DNA sequences within the sample encode an identical CDR3. The chain couples TRBV19 to TRBJ1-1, with TRBD1 as a possible D gene (5 bases). CDR1 and CDR2 (germline): LNHDA, SQIVND (reference sequence). Trimming removed 4 bases from V and 1 base from J, with 7 bases in between. The CDR3 consists of 13 residues. Here the CDR3 DNA reads TGTGCCAGTAGTACAACAGGGAACACTGAAGCTTTCTTT. Its translation is CASSTTGNTEAFF.

The J gene is TRBJ2-2, the V gene TRBV7-2; 13 bases are shared with TRBD2. Trimming took 4 bases from V and 16 from J; bases not matched to a gene: 6. CDR1 SGHTA and CDR2 FQGNSA come from the germline V gene. The CDR3 has 13 amino acids. The CDR3 sequence is CASSSRTSGSTFF. DNA of the CDR3: TGTGCCAGCAGCTCCCGGACTAGCGGGAGTACGTTTTTT.

The chain has TRBV7-2 and TRBJ2-7; 13 bases are shared with TRBD2. Germline V CDR1 and CDR2: SGHTA, FQGNSA. The trim removed 5 bases at V and 5 bases at J, leaving 6 bases unmatched. The CDR3 totals 15 residues. Here the CDR3 DNA reads TGTGCCAGCAGCCCAACTAGCGGGAGGGCCAACGAGCAGTACTTC. Translation: CASSPTSGRANEQYF. The entire variable domain, with the rest obtained from reference TRBV7-2 and TRBJ2-7, is as follows: GAGVSQSPSNKVTEKGKDVELRCDPISGHTALYWYRQSLGQGLEFLIYFQGNSAPDKSGLPSDRFSAERTGGSVSTLTIQRTQQEDSAVYLCASSPTSGRANEQYFGPGTRLTVT.